This TCR beta chain was sequenced during a study of T-cell reconstitution after alpha-beta-depleted transplantation in children. This clonotype has only a few counts. No antigen is known for it. A TCRbeta library incorporating unique molecular identifiers was prepared. TCRdb independently ran MiXCR on the PCR reads; one entry per CDR3 protein. This table has about 110,000 distinct CDR3 sequences, about a tenth appearing once. Study conclusions and caveats: Surviving recipient T cells and thymic progenitors produced the high day-60 TCRbeta diversity seen in some patients. By one year post-transplant, T-cell counts and diversity largely arose from T cells that were newly produced. The origin of alpha-beta T cells about two months after transplant was reportedly several hundred expanded graft clones.

CDR1 is MGHDK and CDR2 is SYGVNS in the germline V gene. The CDR3 has 18 residues. Losses at the gene ends were 6 bases for V and 6 bases for J; bases not matched to a gene: 12. The chain is built from TRBV25-1 and TRBJ2-2, with 14 bases identical to TRBD2. The sample here was PBMCs, taken before TCRalphabeta/CD19-depleted stem cell transplant. This clonotype was sampled from a boy aged 2-15 years with acute lymphoblastic leukemia, due to receive a stem cell transplant. The CDR3 DNA reads as TGTGCCAGCAGAGCCGAATTGACTAGCGGGAGGGCCCCCGGGGAGCTGTTTTTT. It encodes CASRAELTSGRAPGELFF.